One sample yielded the 32 T cell receptor beta chains listed below, sequenced in a study of T cells and copy number aberrations in small-cell lung cancer. TCRdb's table, derived via immunoSEQ multiplex PCR, lists solely in-frame clones and lacks some. Among around 9,200 clones, about 79% were seen once, and the ten largest hold 30% to 40%. Sequencing was performed on normal tissue next to the tumor. These receptors came from a man in his fifties or sixties with small cell lung cancer.

The genes are TRBV6-6 and TRBJ2-5; maybe TRBD2 (6 bases). Trimming removed 6 bases from V and 5 bases from J, with 19 bases in between. This CDR3 has 15 residues. CDR1 and CDR2 from the germline V gene are MNHNY and SVGAGI (reference sequence). CDR3 sequence (DNA): TGTGCCAGCAGCGCACTAGCTGGGCCAGCCGAGACCCAGTACTTC. Amino acid sequence: CASSALAGPAETQYF.

The V and J genes are TRBV18 and TRBJ2-7, with TRBD1 matching over 7 bases. There are 14 residues in the CDR3. Germline V lookup: CDR1 KGHSH, CDR2 LQKENI. Trimming removed 3 bases from V and 2 bases from J; junction bases left unmatched: 4. The CDR3 nucleotides are TGTGCCAGCTCACCCGGGACAGACACCTACGAGCAGTACTTC. Its translation: CASSPGTDTYEQYF.

This chain uses TRBV29-1 with TRBJ2-5; D tentatively reads TRBD1 or TRBD2 (5 bases each). Germline CDR1 SQVTM, CDR2 ANQGSEA. V was shortened by 8 bases and J by 5 bases, with 12 bases between the two germline ends. CDR3 length equals 11 residues. The CDR3 loop reads CSPGTYETQYF. CDR3 bases: TGCAGCCCCGGGACCTATGAGACCCAGTACTTC.

This clone was seen just once. V gene TRBV2 combines with J gene TRBJ2-1, with D possibly matching TRBD2 (5 bases). V lost 5 bases and J lost 8, with 16 bases in between. The CDR3 is 14 residues long. Per the germline V gene, CDR1 is SNHLY and CDR2 is FYNNEI. This CDR3 reads CASSLGTPGDEQFF. As DNA, the CDR3 is TGTGCCAGCAGTCTGGGCACACCCGGGGATGAGCAGTTCTTC.

The V call is TRBV11-3, the J call TRBJ2-1, with 14 positions matching TRBD2. V was pared by 1 base and J by 7 bases, with 9 bases of the junction left unmatched. Per the germline V gene, CDR1 is SGHNT and CDR2 is YENEEA. CDR3 length: 18 residues. For the CDR3, the DNA is TGTGCCAGCAGCTTAGCGAAAGGACTAGCGGGAGGCTTGAATGAGCAGTTCTTC. This codes for CASSLAKGLAGGLNEQFF.

In DNA, the CDR3 is TGTGCCAGCAGTCCACGGGTCACTGAAGCTTTCTTT. This gives the protein CASSPRVTEAFF. The rearrangement joins TRBV28 to TRBJ1-1; D call uncertain. Trimming pared 5 bases from V and 4 bases from J, leaving 8 bases between. Germline values: CDR1 MDHEN, CDR2 SYDVKM. The CDR3 is made up of 12 amino acids.

The chain uses TRBV7-9 and TRBJ2-7; 11 bases map to TRBD2. CDR1 is SEHNR, CDR2 FQNEAQ, per germline (reference sequence). The V gene end was trimmed by 4 bases and the J gene end by 6 bases; junction bases not matched to a gene: 8. The CDR3 length is 15 residues. CDR3 sequence (DNA): TGTGCCAGCAGCTCCCCCACTAGCGGGAGTTCCGAGCAGTACTTC. Protein product: CASSSPTSGSSEQYF. The entire variable domain, with the rest obtained from reference TRBV7-9 and TRBJ2-7, is as follows: DTGVSQNPRHKITKRGQNVTFRCDPISEHNRLYWYRQTLGQGPEFLTYFQNEAQLEKSRLLSDRFSAERPKGSFSTLEIQRTEQGDSAMYLCASSSPTSGSSEQYFGPGTRLTVT.

The chain employs TRBV2 and TRBJ1-2, with D perhaps matching TRBD1 (6 bases). Looked up from germline, CDR1 is SNHLY and CDR2 is FYNNEI. The CDR3 loop spans 13 amino acids. V was shortened by 5 bases and J by 8 bases, with 15 bases between the two germline ends. CDR3 coding DNA: TGTGCCAGCAGTCCAGGGGATCCGTACGGCTACACCTTC. Translation: CASSPGDPYGYTF.

This clone occurred once. The J gene is TRBJ2-5, the V gene TRBV18; the match to TRBD1 covers 7 bases. CDR3 length equals 14 residues. Trimming at V came to 2 bases and at J to 2 bases, leaving 2 bases not matched to a gene. Germline CDR1 is KGHSH and CDR2 is LQKENI. The CDR3 region has the DNA TGTGCCAGCTCACCATCCAGGGGGCAAGAGACCCAGTACTTC. Translation gives CASSPSRGQETQYF.

V is TRBV2 and J is TRBJ2-5, with D unclear. The germline CDR1 and CDR2 sequences are SNHLY and FYNNEI. The CDR3 is made up of 11 amino acids. V lost 2 bases and J lost 10, with 8 bases in between. Here the CDR3 DNA reads TGTGCCAGCAGTGAAACCCTGGGCCAGTACTTC. Translated: CASSETLGQYF.

Within the sample, this clone is medium-sized. V gene TRBV9 combines with J gene TRBJ2-2, with D possibly TRBD2 on 6 matching bases. This CDR3 is built from 15 residues. V lost 0 bases and J lost 5, with 11 bases in between. The germline V gene has CDR1 SGDLS and CDR2 YYNGEE. The DNA of the CDR3 is TGTGCCAGCAGCGTAGACGGGGGAGAGACCGGGGAGCTGTTTTTT. It codes for CASSVDGGETGELFF.

The CDR3: CASSPTGGSVGDTQYF. The DNA for the CDR3 is TGTGCCAGCAGCCCCACCGGGGGATCGGTGGGAGATACGCAGTATTTT. This chain connects TRBV5-6 to TRBJ2-3, with D perhaps TRBD2 (6 bases). Germline V CDR1 and CDR2: SGHDT, YYEEEE. Trimming removed 4 bases from V and 5 bases from J, with 20 bases in between. There are 16 residues in the CDR3.

This chain joins TRBV6-1 and TRBJ1-4; 9 bases agree with TRBD1. This CDR3 comprises 15 residues. Germline CDR1 reads MNHNS; CDR2 reads SASEGT. Trimming took 10 bases from V and 9 from J; bases not matched to a gene: 15. As DNA, the CDR3 is TGTGCCAATGGGATTTTTCGCGGACAGGGGAAAAAACTGTTTTTT. Protein product: CANGIFRGQGKKLFF.

V and J are TRBV6-4 and TRBJ2-1, with TRBD1 matching over 7 bases. Germline CDR1 is MRHNA and CDR2 is SNTAGT. The CDR3 contains 13 residues. J lost 5 bases, V lost 6 bases, and 4 bases had no gene match. The CDR3 sequence: CASSRDRNNEQFF. The CDR3, as DNA: TGTGCCAGCAGCCGGGACAGAAACAATGAGCAGTTCTTC.

The chain carries TRBV14 and TRBJ1-1, with 8 nucleotides matching TRBD1. The junction had 2 bases not matched to a gene; V was cut back by 4 bases and J by 1 base. CDR1 is SGHDN, CDR2 FVKESK, per germline. This CDR3 has 14 residues. For the CDR3, the DNA is TGTGCCAGCAGCCGGGGGACAGGGAACACTGAAGCTTTCTTT. Protein product: CASSRGTGNTEAFF.

In its sample, this clone was seen once. This chain links TRBV6-6 with TRBJ2-7; 11 bases align to TRBD2. Germline CDR1 MNHNY, CDR2 SVGAGI (reference sequence). CDR3 size: 14 residues. V was clipped by 6 bases and J by 0 bases; unmatched bases: 1. CDR3 loop: CASSGTSGSYEQYF. The CDR3 coding sequence is TGTGCCAGCAGCGGGACTAGCGGCTCCTACGAGCAGTACTTC.

This sequence joins TRBV6-1 and TRBJ2-5, with D possibly being TRBD1 or TRBD2 (5 bases each). Trimming cost V 5 bases and J 5 bases, with 21 bases left between them. There are 16 residues in the CDR3. The germline CDR1 and CDR2 sequences are MNHNS and SASEGT. For the CDR3, the DNA is TGTGCCAGCAGTCAAGGGGTCGCGGGCCCAGGGGAGACCCAGTACTTC. As protein: CASSQGVAGPGETQYF.

The chain carries TRBV7-3 and TRBJ2-5; a possible D gene is TRBD1 (5 bases). V gave up 2 bases and J gave up 4 bases, with 5 bases separating them. Per the germline V gene, CDR1 is SGHTA and CDR2 is FQGTGA. This CDR3 contains 12 residues. The CDR3 protein is CASSLDRETQYF. The CDR3 DNA reads as TGTGCCAGCAGCTTAGACAGAGAGACCCAGTACTTC. Filled out from reference TRBV7-3 and TRBJ2-5, the complete variable domain reads GAGVSQTPSNKVTEKGKYVELRCDPISGHTALYWYRQSLGQGPEFLIYFQGTGAADDSGLPNDRFFAVRPEGSVSTLKIQRTERGDSAVYLCASSLDRETQYFGPGTRLLVL.

The chain employs TRBV6-5 and TRBJ2-1; 12 bases match TRBD2. Per the germline V gene, CDR1 is MNHEY and CDR2 is SVGAGI. J gave up 4 bases and V 8 bases, and 6 bases lay outside the gene matches. The CDR3 runs 15 residues. The CDR3 DNA is TGTGCCAGCTCCGTGACTAGCGGGGGATACAATGAGCAGTTCTTC. It encodes CASSVTSGGYNEQFF.

The chain employs TRBV19 and TRBJ1-5; D gene unclear. The germline V gene has CDR1 LNHDA and CDR2 SQIVND (reference sequence). V lost 5 bases to trimming and J lost 0 bases, with 11 bases between them. The CDR3 has 15 amino acids. For the CDR3, the DNA is TGTGCCAGTAGTTGGTCCAGGTATAGCAATCAGCCCCAGCATTTT. Its protein is CASSWSRYSNQPQHF.

V is TRBV14 and J is TRBJ2-1; 7 bases are a match to TRBD1. V lost 5 bases, J lost 1 base, and 2 bases stayed unmatched. This CDR3 has 14 residues. Germline CDR1 reads SGHDN; CDR2 reads FVKESK. CDR3 amino acids: CASSETGSYNEQFF. In DNA, the CDR3 is TGTGCCAGCAGCGAGACAGGGTCCTACAATGAGCAGTTCTTC.

This chain joins TRBV10-2 and TRBJ1-4; D remains unclear. There are 13 residues in the CDR3. Germline CDR1 is WSHSY and CDR2 is SAAADI. V lost 4 bases and J lost 7, with 10 bases in between. CDR3 loop: CASSAGVGEKLFF. The DNA of the CDR3 is TGCGCCAGCAGTGCGGGTGTGGGTGAAAAACTGTTTTTT.

The J gene is TRBJ2-2, the V gene TRBV6-4; D call uncertain. The germline V gene has CDR1 MRHNA and CDR2 SNTAGT. Trimming cost V 3 bases and J 8 bases, with 10 bases left between them. The CDR3 is 13 amino acids. CDR3 protein: CASSEKEKGELFF. The CDR3 bases are TGTGCCAGCAGTGAAAAAGAGAAAGGGGAGCTGTTTTTT.

This sequence joins TRBV15 and TRBJ2-1; D unclear. The CDR3 contains 16 residues. The V end was cut by 2 bases, the J end by 5 bases, with 16 bases between. In germline, CDR1 is LNHNV, CDR2 YYDKDF (reference sequence). The CDR3 DNA reads TGTGCCACCAGCAGACGCAGAGGAGCTTCACACAATGAGCAGTTCTTC. Protein: CATSRRRGASHNEQFF.

As regards this clone: Other DNA sequences in this specimen translate into the identical CDR3. The rearrangement joins TRBV20-1 to TRBJ2-5, with TRBD1 as a possible D gene (6 bases). Trimming shortened V by 6 bases and J by 2 bases, and 7 bases separated the two germline ends. The CDR3 runs to 11 residues. Germline CDR1 DFQATT, CDR2 SNEGSKA (reference sequence). CDR3 nucleotide sequence: TGCAGTGCCGGGACACAAGAGACCCAGTACTTC. It is translated as CSAGTQETQYF.

This rearrangement joins TRBV7-8 to TRBJ1-1; D is possibly TRBD1 (5 bases). Germline V gene data show CDR1 as SGHVS and CDR2 as FQNEAQ. This CDR3 region has 13 residues. V was shortened by 3 bases and J by 1 base, with 6 bases between the two germline ends. The CDR3 region is CASSLTENTEAFF. The CDR3 nucleotides are TGTGCCAGCAGCTTGACAGAGAACACTGAAGCTTTCTTT.

This chain joins TRBV13 and TRBJ2-3, with 9 nucleotides matching TRBD2. There are 15 residues in the CDR3. Germline lookup yields CDR1 PRHDT and CDR2 FYEKMQ (reference sequence). Trimming cost V 5 bases and J 3 bases; bases outside gene matches: 6. CDR3 nucleotides: TGTGCCAGCAGCGCAGCGGGAGGCCAAACAGATACGCAGTATTTT. It translates to CASSAAGGQTDTQYF.

This clone showed up just a few times. The junction differs from germline at one of its ends, possibly a read error. The chain links TRBV11-3 to TRBJ2-7; no reliable D call. This CDR3 comprises 8 residues. Germline V gives CDR1 SGHNT, CDR2 YENEEA. CDR3 nucleotides: TGTGCCAGCAGCGCCTGCGGCTTC. Translation gives CASSACGF. Supplemented by reference TRBV11-3 and TRBJ2-7, the full variable domain reads EAGVVQSPRYKIIEKKQPVAFWCNPISGHNTLYWYLQNLGQGPELLIRYENEEAVDDSQLPKDRFSAERLKGVDSTLKIQPAELGDSAVYLCASSACGFGPGTRLTVT.

This clone occurred once. The genes are TRBV2 and TRBJ2-3, with 7 bases aligning to TRBD1. The CDR3 is 13 amino acids. Germline CDR1 and CDR2: SNHLY and FYNNEI. With 6 bases clipped from V and 4 bases from J, the junction kept 4 bases outside the gene matches. CDR3 amino acids: CASSLGGADTQYF. The CDR3 DNA reads as TGTGCCAGCAGCCTAGGGGGCGCAGATACGCAGTATTTT.

Only one count was recorded for this clone. This sequence joins TRBV7-8 and TRBJ1-2, with D perhaps TRBD1 (6 bases). The germline V gene encodes CDR1 SGHVS and CDR2 FQNEAQ. V was clipped by 5 bases and J by 3 bases, with 10 bases between them. CDR3 length equals 13 residues. CDR3 loop: CASSLGQDYGYTF. DNA of the CDR3: TGTGCCAGCAGCCTGGGACAAGACTATGGCTACACCTTC. Combining the CDR3 with reference TRBV7-8 and TRBJ1-2 gives the whole variable domain GAGVSQSPRYKVAKRGQDVALRCDPISGHVSLFWYQQALGQGPEFLTYFQNEAQLDKSGLPSDRFFAERPEGSVSTLKIQRTQQEDSAVYLCASSLGQDYGYTFGSGTRLTVV.

This chain uses TRBV2 with TRBJ2-7; 10 nucleotides match TRBD1. The CDR3 consists of 15 residues. CDR1 and CDR2 (germline): SNHLY, FYNNEI. The trim removed 7 bases at V and 6 bases at J, leaving 12 bases unmatched. CDR3 residues: CASTISGTGVAEQYF. The CDR3 DNA is TGTGCCAGCACCATATCCGGGACAGGGGTCGCCGAGCAGTACTTC.

This rearrangement joins TRBV6-4 to TRBJ2-1, with D maybe TRBD1 (6 bases). In germline, CDR1 is MRHNA, CDR2 SNTAGT. The CDR3 is made up of 14 amino acids. V shed 4 bases and J shed 4 bases, with 11 bases lying between them. The CDR3 sequence is CASSAAGEYNEQFF. CDR3 in DNA: TGTGCCAGCAGTGCGGCAGGGGAGTACAATGAGCAGTTCTTC.